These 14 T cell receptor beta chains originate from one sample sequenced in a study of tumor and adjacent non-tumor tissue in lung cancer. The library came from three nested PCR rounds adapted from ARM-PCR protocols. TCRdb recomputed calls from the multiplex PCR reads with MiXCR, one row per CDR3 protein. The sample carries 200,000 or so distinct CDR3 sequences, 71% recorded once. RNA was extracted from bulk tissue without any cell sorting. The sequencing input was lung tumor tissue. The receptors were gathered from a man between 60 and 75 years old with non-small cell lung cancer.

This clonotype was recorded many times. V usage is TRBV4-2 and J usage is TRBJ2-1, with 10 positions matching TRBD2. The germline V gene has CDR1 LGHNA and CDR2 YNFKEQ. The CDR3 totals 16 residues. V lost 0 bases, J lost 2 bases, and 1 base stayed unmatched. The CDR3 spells CASSQDTSGAYNEQFF. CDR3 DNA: TGTGCCAGCAGCCAAGATACTAGCGGGGCCTACAATGAGCAGTTCTTC.

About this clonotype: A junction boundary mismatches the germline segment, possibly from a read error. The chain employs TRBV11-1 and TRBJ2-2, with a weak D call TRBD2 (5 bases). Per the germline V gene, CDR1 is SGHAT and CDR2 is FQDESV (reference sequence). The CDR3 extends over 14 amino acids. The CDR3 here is CTSSFSRNTGEPFF. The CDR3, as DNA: TGTACCAGCAGCTTTAGTCGGAACACCGGGGAGCCGTTTTTT.

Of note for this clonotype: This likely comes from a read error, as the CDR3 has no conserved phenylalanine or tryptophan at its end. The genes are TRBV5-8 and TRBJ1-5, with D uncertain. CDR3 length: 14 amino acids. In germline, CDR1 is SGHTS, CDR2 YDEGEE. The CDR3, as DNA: TGCGCCAGCAGCTTGGTTGGGTACAATCAGCCCCAGCATGTT. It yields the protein CASSLVGYNQPQHV.

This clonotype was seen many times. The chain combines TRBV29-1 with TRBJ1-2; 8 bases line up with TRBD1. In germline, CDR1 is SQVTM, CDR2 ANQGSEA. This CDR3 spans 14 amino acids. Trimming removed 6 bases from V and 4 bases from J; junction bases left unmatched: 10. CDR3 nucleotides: TGCAGCGTCGGACGGACAGGGCAGACCTATGGCTACACCTTC. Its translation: CSVGRTGQTYGYTF.

The CDR3 DNA follows: TGTGCCAGCAGCGTACAGGGGCCCGGGGAGCTGTTTTTT. Encoded protein: CASSVQGPGELFF. The genes are TRBV5-5 and TRBJ2-2; 7 bases are a match to TRBD1. Unmatched junction bases numbered 3, after V lost 4 bases and J lost 6 bases. Germline-derived CDR1 and CDR2 are SGHKS and YYEKEE (reference sequence). CDR3 size: 13 residues.

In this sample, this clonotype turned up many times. In DNA, the CDR3 is TGCAGCGCCGGCAGGCGGGGGAACACCGGGGAGCTGTTTTTT. Its protein product is CSAGRRGNTGELFF. This chain uses TRBV29-1 with TRBJ2-2; possible D gene TRBD2, 6 bases. This CDR3 is built from 14 residues. Germline assignment: CDR1 SQVTM and CDR2 ANQGSEA. V dropped 7 bases and J dropped 1 base, with 13 bases sitting between them.

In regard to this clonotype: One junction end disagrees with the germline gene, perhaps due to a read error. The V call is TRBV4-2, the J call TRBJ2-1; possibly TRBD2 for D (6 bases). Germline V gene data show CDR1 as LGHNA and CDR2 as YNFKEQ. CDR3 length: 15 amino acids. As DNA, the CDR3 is TGTGCCAGCAGCCAAGAGGTGGGGGGAAGCAATGAGGAGTTCTTC. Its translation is CASSQEVGGSNEEFF.

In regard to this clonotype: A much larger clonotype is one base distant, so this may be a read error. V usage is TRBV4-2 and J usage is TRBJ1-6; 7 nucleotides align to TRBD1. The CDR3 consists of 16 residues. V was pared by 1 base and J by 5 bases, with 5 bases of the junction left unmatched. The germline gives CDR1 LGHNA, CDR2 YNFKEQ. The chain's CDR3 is CASSQGCTGDNSPLHF. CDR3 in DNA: TGTGCCAGCAGCCAAGGGTGTACAGGGGATAATTCACCCCTCCACTTT.

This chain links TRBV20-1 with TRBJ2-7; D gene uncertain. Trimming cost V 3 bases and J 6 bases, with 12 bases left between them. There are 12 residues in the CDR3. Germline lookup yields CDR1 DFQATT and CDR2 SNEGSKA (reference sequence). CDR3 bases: TGCAGTGCTAGTTTGGGCCTCTGCGAGCAGTACTTC. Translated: CSASLGLCEQYF.

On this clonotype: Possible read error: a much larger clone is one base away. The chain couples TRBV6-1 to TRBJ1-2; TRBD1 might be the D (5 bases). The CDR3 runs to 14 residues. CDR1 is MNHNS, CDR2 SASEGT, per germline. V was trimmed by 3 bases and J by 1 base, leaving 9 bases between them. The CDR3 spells CASSEGQVNYGYTF. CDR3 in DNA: TGTGCCAGCAGTGAGGGGCAAGTTAACTATGGCTACACCTTC.

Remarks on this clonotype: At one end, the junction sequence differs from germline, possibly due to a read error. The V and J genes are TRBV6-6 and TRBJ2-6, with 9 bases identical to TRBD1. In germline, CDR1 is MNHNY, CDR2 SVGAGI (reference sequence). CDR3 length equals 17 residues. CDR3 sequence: CASSSVQGASGANVPTF. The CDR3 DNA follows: TGTGCCAGCAGTTCAGTACAGGGGGCTTCTGGGGCCAACGTCCCGACTTTC.

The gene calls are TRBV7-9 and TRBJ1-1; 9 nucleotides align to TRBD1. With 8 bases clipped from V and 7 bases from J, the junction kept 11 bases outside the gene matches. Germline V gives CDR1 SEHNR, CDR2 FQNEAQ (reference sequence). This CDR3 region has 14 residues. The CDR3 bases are TGTGCCAGCTGCACTTACAGGGGGCGAGGTGAAGCTTTCTTT. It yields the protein CASCTYRGRGEAFF.

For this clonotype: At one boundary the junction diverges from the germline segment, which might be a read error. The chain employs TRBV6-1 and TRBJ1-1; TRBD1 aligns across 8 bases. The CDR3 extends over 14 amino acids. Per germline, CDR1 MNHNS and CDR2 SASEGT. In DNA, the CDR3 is TGTGCCAGCAGTGGGGACAGGAGGGACACTGAAGTTTTCTTT. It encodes CASSGDRRDTEVFF.

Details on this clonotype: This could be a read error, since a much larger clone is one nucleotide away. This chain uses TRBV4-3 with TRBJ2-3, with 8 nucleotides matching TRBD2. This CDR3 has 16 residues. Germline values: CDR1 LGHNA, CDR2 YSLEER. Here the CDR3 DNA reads TGCGCCAGCAGCCAAGATCTGGCGGGAGGAGGAGATATGCAGTATTTT. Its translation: CASSQDLAGGGDMQYF.